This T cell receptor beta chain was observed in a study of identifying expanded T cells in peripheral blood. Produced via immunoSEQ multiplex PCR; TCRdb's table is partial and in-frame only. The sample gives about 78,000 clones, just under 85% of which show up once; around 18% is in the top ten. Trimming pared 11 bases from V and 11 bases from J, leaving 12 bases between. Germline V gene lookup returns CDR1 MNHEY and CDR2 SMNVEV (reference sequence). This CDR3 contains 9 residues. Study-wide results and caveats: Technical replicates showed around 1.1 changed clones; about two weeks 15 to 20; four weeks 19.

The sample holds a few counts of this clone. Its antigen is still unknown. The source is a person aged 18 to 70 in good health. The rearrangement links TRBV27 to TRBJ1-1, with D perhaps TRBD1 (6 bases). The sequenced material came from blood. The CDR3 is CAGGHGAFF. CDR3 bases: TGTGCCGGGGGGCATGGGGCTTTCTTT.